This section outlines one T cell receptor (beta chain) sequence together with its context. An end of the junction does not agree with germline; a read error may underlie this. The CDR3 extends over 17 amino acids. Germline CDR1 and CDR2: MNHEY and SMNVEV (reference sequence). A second roughly 6 to 11 cycle PCR used barcoded and J-beta primers. TCRdb itself ran the 5' RACE reads through MiXCR, one entry per CDR3 protein. The sample records about 1 million distinct CDR3 sequences, around 45% being singletons. These data originate in a study of blood T cells in healthy people across ages. The specimen was blood. The receptor was derived from a woman aged 55-69 years in good health. The rearrangement uses TRBV27 and TRBJ2-1, with TRBD2 as a possible D gene (6 bases). The DNA of the CDR3 is TGTGCCAGCAGTTTATTTAACGGGCAGGGAGGAGGGAATGGGCAGTTCTTC. Amino acids: CASSLFNGQGGGNGQFF.